This T cell receptor beta chain was recovered during a study of blood T cell repertoires in COVID-19. As for the study in general: The origin of the acute and convalescent COVID-19 samples was the United States, Italy and Spain. T cells, B-cell-depleted T cells, or PBMCs supplied cDNA or gDNA.

This CDR3 contains 13 residues. Germline V gene data show CDR1 as SNHLY and CDR2 as FYNNEI. J gave up 9 bases and V 7 bases, and 6 bases lay outside the gene matches. Authors' analysis steps: Researchers report that nucleated cell counts were estimated from reference gene primer amplification. Using immunoSEQ multiplex PCR, the repertoire was profiled, and TCRdb retains in-frame clones only, with some absent. V, J and clone size derive from that table, while D and trimming were established from the DNA sequence. The repertoire holds some 190,000 clones, with 75% to 90% as singletons. Sequencing was carried out using peripheral blood. This rearrangement joins TRBV2 to TRBJ2-4, with TRBD1 identical over 10 bases. The origin of this receptor is a human donor with active or convalescent COVID-19. The donor label of this sample is uncertain. CDR3 in DNA: TGTGCCAGCAAGAGACAGGGGGCGGTCATTCAGTACTTC. It is translated as CASKRQGAVIQYF.